The rows below give T cell receptor beta chains drawn from one sample of a study of T-cell memory formation after mild COVID-19. TCRdb itself ran the 5' RACE reads through MiXCR, one entry per CDR3 protein. The sample includes around 430,000 distinct CDR3 sequences, about 17% of them seen just once. What was sequenced was PBMCs or a T cell subset sorted from them (not recorded which). These receptors originate from a man younger than 35 who had mild COVID-19 (a few samples of this study predate the infection). Cell type and time point are not known. The CDR3 runs from the conserved cysteine through the conserved F or W. A D gene is named only where the DNA matches it firmly. Expanded clones are given a class, and other clones once, few, many or no size at all.

v_call,j_call,clone_size,d_call,cdr3_aa,cdr3_nt
TRBV6-2/TRBV6-3,TRBJ1-5,few,NA,CASSPPRPSPKPQHF,TGTGCCAGCAGTCCTCCGAGGCCCTCCCCTAAGCCCCAGCATTTT
TRBV20-1,TRBJ2-7,few,NA,CSASDGNTYEQYF,TGCAGTGCTAGTGATGGGAATACCTACGAGCAGTACTTC
TRBV3-1,TRBJ2-7,many,TRBD1,CASSQTGGAYEQYF,TGTGCCAGCAGCCAAACAGGGGGCGCCTACGAGCAGTACTTC
TRBV4-2,TRBJ2-1,few,NA,CASSQDRNEQFF,TGTGCCAGCAGCCAAGATCGCAATGAGCAGTTCTTC
TRBV12-3/TRBV12-4,TRBJ1-1,NA,NA,CASTPGVVTEAFF,TGTGCCAGCACTCCGGGAGTGGTCACTGAAGCTTTCTTT
TRBV7-2,TRBJ1-2,NA,NA,CASSLRQAQGGYTF,TGTGCCAGCAGCTTACGGCAGGCGCAGGGTGGCTACACCTTC
TRBV11-2,TRBJ2-7,NA,NA,CASSLYSGISYEQYF,TGTGCCAGCAGCTTGTATTCGGGGATCTCCTACGAGCAGTACTTC
TRBV6-5,TRBJ2-4,NA,NA,CASSYGGSKNIQYF,TGTGCCAGCAGTTACGGGGGAAGCAAAAACATTCAGTACTTC
TRBV28,TRBJ1-1,few,NA,CASSWTAKTEAFF,TGTGCCAGCAGTTGGACAGCGAAGACTGAAGCTTTCTTT
TRBV6-5,TRBJ2-5,few,NA,CASRRTVSGETQYF,TGTGCCAGCAGAAGGACGGTATCTGGGGAGACCCAGTACTTC
TRBV12-3/TRBV12-4,TRBJ1-3,few,NA,CASSPPRTGNTIYF,TGTGCCAGCAGTCCCCCCAGGACTGGAAACACCATATATTTT
TRBV7-7,TRBJ2-5,few,TRBD1,CASSLGGLGLGETQYF,TGTGCTAGCAGCTTAGGGGGCCTAGGGCTCGGAGAGACCCAGTACTTC
TRBV5-1,TRBJ1-2,few,NA,CASRASYGYTF,TGCGCCAGCCGGGCCAGCTATGGCTACACCTTC
TRBV7-2,TRBJ2-5,NA,NA,CASSLAATQYF,TGTGCCAGCAGCTTGGCTGCGACCCAGTACTTC
TRBV7-9,TRBJ1-1,NA,NA,CASSPRIGAFF,TGTGCCAGCAGCCCTAGGATCGGGGCTTTCTTT
TRBV28,TRBJ2-2,few,TRBD2,CASTPSGGARELFF,TGTGCCAGCACCCCTAGCGGGGGGGCGAGGGAGCTGTTTTTT
TRBV18,TRBJ2-6,NA,NA,CASSQLGQSFSGANVLTF,TGTGCCAGCTCCCAGTTGGGCCAGTCCTTCTCTGGGGCCAACGTCCTGACTTTC
TRBV12-3/TRBV12-4,TRBJ2-3,few,TRBD2,CASITGGAYYHDTQYF,TGTGCCAGCATCACCGGGGGGGCTTACTACCATGATACGCAGTATTTT
TRBV6-5,TRBJ2-1,many,TRBD2,CASSPRDYPSYNEQFF,TGTGCCAGCAGTCCCCGGGACTACCCTAGCTACAATGAGCAGTTCTTC
TRBV5-1,TRBJ2-7,NA,NA,CASSLGRQSYEQYF,TGCGCCAGCAGCTTGGGCAGGCAAAGCTACGAGCAGTACTTC
TRBV4-1,TRBJ1-4,NA,TRBD1,CASSQPGQGPANEKLFF,TGCGCCAGCAGCCAACCGGGACAGGGGCCCGCTAATGAAAAACTGTTTTTT
TRBV20-1,TRBJ2-6,many,NA,CSAGHSGANVLTF,TGCAGTGCGGGCCACTCTGGGGCCAACGTCCTGACTTTC
TRBV4-2,TRBJ2-7,NA,NA,CASSLQGWDEQYF,TGTGCCAGCAGCCTACAGGGTTGGGACGAGCAGTACTTC
TRBV7-8,TRBJ1-3,NA,TRBD1,CAWGRDSSGNTIYF,TGTGCCTGGGGGCGGGACAGCTCTGGAAACACCATATATTTT
TRBV29-1,TRBJ2-3,many,NA,CGGRRGVGTDTQYF,TGCGGCGGCCGCAGGGGCGTTGGAACAGATACGCAGTATTTT
TRBV5-1,TRBJ1-6,few,NA,CASSLGRSEPLHF,TGCGCCAGCAGTCTAGGACGGTCCGAACCCCTCCACTTT
TRBV6-1,TRBJ1-2,NA,TRBD1,CASSEDRGDGYTF,TGTGCCAGCAGTGAGGACAGGGGAGATGGCTACACCTTC
TRBV20-1,TRBJ2-5,NA,TRBD2,CSARPLAGGLQETQYF,TGCAGTGCTAGACCTCTAGCGGGGGGCCTCCAAGAGACCCAGTACTTC
TRBV7-9,TRBJ1-1,many,NA,CASSLGQGNEAFF,TGTGCCAGCAGCTTAGGGCAGGGCAATGAAGCTTTCTTT
TRBV4-3,TRBJ2-1,few,TRBD1,CASSSSETGGNEQFF,TGCGCCAGCAGCTCGAGCGAGACAGGGGGCAATGAGCAGTTCTTC
TRBV7-2,TRBJ2-1,NA,TRBD2,CASSFLAGGPPEQFF,TGTGCCAGCAGCTTTCTGGCGGGGGGGCCTCCTGAGCAGTTCTTC